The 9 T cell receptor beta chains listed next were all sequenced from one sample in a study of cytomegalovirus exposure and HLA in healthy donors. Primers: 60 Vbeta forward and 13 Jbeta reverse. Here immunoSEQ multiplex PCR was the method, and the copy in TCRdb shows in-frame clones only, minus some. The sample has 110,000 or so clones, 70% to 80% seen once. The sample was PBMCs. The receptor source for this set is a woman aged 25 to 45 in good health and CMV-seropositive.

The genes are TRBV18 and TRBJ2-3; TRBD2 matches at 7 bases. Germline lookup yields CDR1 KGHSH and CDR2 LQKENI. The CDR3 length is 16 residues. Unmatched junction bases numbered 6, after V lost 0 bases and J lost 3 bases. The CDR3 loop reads CASSPPLRETTDTQYF. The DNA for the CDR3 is TGTGCCAGCTCACCACCTTTGCGGGAGACTACAGATACGCAGTATTTT.

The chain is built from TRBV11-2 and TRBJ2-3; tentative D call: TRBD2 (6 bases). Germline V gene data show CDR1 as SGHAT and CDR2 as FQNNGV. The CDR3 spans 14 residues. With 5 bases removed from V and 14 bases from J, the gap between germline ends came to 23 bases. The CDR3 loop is CASSPGDHTTPPYF. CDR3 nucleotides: TGTGCCAGCAGCCCGGGGGACCACACTACCCCTCCGTATTTT.

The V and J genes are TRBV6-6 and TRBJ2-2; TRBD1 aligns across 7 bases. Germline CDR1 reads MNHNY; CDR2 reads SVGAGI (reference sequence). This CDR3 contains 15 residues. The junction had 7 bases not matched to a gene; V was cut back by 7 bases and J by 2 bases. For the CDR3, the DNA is TGTGCCAGCATCACCGGGACAGCCAACACCGGGGAGCTGTTTTTT. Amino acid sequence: CASITGTANTGELFF.

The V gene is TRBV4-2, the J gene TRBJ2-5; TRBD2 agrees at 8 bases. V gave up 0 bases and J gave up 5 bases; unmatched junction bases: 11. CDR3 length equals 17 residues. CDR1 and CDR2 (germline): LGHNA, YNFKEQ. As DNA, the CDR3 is TGTGCCAGCAGCCAAGATTGGCGGACGGGAGGGGGGGAGACCCAGTACTTC. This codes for CASSQDWRTGGGETQYF.

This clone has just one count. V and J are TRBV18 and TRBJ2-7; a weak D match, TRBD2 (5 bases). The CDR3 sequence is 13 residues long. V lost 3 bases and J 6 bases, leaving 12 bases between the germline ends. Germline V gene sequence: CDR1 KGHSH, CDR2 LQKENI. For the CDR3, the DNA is TGTGCCAGCTCACCCCTGTTACGGGGCGAGCAGTACTTC. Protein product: CASSPLLRGEQYF.

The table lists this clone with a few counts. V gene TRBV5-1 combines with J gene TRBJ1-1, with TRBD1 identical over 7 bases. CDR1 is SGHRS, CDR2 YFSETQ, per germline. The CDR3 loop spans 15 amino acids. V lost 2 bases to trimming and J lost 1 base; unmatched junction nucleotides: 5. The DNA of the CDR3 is TGCGCCAGCAGCTTATATACAGGGGAGAACACTGAAGCTTTCTTT. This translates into CASSLYTGENTEAFF.

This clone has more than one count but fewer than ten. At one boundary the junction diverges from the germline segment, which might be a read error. The CDR3 sequence is CASIQNPGQRNNSPLHF. Here the CDR3 DNA reads TGCGCCAGCATCCAAAATCCGGGACAGAGAAATAATTCACCCCTCCACTTT. V and J are TRBV4-1 and TRBJ1-6, with 7 bases fitting TRBD1. The CDR3 extends over 17 amino acids. The germline CDR1 and CDR2 sequences are MGHRA and YSYEKL.

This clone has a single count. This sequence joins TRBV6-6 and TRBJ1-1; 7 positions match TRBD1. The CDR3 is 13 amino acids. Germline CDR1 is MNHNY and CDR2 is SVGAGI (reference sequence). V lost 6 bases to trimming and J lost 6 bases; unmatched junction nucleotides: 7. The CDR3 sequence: CASRRDRLAEAFF. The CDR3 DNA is TGTGCCAGCAGAAGGGACAGACTGGCTGAAGCTTTCTTT.

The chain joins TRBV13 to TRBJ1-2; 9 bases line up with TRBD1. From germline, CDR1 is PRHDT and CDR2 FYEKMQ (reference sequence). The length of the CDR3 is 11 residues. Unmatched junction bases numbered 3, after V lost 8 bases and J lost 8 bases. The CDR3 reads CASGTGSGYTF. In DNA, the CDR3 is TGTGCCAGCGGGACAGGGAGCGGCTACACCTTC.